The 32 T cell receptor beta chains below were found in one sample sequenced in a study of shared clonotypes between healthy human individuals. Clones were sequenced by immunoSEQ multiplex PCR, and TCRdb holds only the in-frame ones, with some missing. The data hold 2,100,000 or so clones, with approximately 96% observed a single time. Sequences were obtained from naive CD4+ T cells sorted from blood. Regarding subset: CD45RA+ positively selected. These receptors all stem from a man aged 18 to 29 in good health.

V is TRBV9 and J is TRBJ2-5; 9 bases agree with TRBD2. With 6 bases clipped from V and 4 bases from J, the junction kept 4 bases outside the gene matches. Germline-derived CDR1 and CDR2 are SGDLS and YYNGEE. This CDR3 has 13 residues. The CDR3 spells CASNPAGGETQYF. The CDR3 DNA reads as TGTGCCAGCAACCCAGCGGGAGGAGAGACCCAGTACTTC.

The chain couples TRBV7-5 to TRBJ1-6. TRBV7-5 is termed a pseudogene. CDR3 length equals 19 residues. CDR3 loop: CARRGIQSFPSSYNSPLHF. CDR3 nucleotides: TGTGCCAGAAGGGGGATCCAATCGTTCCCGAGCTCCTATAATTCACCCCTCCACTTT.

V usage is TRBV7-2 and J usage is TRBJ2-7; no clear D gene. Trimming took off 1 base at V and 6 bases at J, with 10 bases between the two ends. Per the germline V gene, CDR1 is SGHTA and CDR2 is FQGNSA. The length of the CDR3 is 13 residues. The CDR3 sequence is CASSLDPLGEQYF. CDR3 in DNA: TGTGCCAGCAGCTTAGATCCGCTCGGCGAGCAGTACTTC.

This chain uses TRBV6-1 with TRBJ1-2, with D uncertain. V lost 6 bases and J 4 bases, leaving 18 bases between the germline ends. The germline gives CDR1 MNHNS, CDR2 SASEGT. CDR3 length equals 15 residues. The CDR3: CASRTEFSLLYGYTF. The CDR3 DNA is TGTGCCAGCAGAACGGAATTCTCTCTGCTCTATGGCTACACCTTC.

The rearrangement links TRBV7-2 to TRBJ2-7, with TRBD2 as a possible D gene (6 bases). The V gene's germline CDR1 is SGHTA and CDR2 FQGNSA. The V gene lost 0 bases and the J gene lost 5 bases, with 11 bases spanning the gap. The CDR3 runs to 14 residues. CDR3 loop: CASSLAYGSHEQYF. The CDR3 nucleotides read TGTGCCAGCAGCTTAGCGTACGGGAGCCACGAGCAGTACTTC.

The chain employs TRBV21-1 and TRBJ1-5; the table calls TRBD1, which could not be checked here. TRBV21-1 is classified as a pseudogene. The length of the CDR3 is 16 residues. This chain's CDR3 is CASSKSSRGGNQPQHF. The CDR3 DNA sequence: TGTGCCAGCAGCAAAAGCTCCAGGGGCGGCAATCAGCCCCAGCATTTT.

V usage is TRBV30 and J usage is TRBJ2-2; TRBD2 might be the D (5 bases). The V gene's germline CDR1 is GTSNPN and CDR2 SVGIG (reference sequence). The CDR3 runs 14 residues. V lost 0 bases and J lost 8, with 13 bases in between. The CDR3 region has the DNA TGTGCCTGGAGTGTGCAGCGGCTCATGGGGGAGCTGTTTTTT. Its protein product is CAWSVQRLMGELFF.

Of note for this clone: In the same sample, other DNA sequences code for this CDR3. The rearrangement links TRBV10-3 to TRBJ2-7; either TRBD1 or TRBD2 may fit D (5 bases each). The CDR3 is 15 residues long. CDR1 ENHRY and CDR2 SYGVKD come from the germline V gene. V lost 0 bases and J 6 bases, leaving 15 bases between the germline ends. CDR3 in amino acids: CAISESGQVRGEQYF. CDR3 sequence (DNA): TGTGCCATCAGTGAGTCGGGGCAGGTCCGGGGCGAGCAGTACTTC.

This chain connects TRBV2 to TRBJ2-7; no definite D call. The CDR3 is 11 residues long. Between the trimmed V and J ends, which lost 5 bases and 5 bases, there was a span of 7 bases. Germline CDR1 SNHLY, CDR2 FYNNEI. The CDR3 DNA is TGTGCCAGCAGTTCCCTTAACGAGCAGTACTTC. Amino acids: CASSSLNEQYF.

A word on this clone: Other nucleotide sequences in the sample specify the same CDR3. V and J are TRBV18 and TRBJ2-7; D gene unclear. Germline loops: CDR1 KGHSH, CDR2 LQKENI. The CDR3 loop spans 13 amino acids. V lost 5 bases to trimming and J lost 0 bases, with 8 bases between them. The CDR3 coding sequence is TGTGCCAGCTCATCACGGAGCTCCTACGAGCAGTACTTC. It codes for CASSSRSSYEQYF.

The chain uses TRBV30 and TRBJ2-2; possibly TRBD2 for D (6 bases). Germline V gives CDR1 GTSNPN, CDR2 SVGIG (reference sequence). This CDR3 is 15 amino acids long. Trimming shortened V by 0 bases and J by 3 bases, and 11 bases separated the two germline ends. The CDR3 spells CAWSVRLVDTGELFF. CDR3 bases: TGTGCCTGGAGTGTTCGACTAGTAGACACCGGGGAGCTGTTTTTT.

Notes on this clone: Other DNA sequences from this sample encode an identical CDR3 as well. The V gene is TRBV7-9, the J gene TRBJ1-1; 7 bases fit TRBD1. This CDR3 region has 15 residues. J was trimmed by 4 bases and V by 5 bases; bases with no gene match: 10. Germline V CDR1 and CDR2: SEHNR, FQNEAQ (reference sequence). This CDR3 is CASSPRQGGGTEAFF. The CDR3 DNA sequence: TGTGCCAGCAGCCCACGACAGGGCGGCGGCACTGAAGCTTTCTTT.

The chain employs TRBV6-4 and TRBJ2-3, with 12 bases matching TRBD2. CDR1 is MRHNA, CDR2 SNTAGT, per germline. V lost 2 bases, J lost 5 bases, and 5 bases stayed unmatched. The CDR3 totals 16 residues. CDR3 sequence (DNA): TGTGCCAGCAGTGACCGGCTAGCGGGAGGGATAGATACGCAGTATTTT. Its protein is CASSDRLAGGIDTQYF.

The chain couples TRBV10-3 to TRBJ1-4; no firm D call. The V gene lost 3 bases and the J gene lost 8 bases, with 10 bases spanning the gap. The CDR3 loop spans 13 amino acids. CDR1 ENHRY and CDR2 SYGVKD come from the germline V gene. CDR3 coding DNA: TGTGCCATCAGTGATCAATTAAAAGAAAAACTGTTTTTT. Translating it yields CAISDQLKEKLFF.

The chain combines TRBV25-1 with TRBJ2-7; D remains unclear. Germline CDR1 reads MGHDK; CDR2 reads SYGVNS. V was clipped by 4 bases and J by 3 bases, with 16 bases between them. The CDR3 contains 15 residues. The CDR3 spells CASSGPRDGNYEQYF. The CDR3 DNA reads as TGTGCCAGCAGTGGACCTAGAGACGGTAACTACGAGCAGTACTTC.

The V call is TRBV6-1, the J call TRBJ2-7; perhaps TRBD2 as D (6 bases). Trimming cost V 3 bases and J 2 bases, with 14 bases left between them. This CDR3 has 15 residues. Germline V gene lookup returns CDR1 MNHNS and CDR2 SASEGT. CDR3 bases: TGTGCCAGCAGTGAGGCTCTAGCGTCAACCTACGAGCAGTACTTC. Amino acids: CASSEALASTYEQYF.

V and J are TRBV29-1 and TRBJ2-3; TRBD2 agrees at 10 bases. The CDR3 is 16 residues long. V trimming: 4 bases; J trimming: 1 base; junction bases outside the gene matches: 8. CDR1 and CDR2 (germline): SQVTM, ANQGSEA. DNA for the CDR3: TGCAGCGTTGGTAGCGGGGGGACATACCGCACAGATACGCAGTATTTT. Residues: CSVGSGGTYRTDTQYF.

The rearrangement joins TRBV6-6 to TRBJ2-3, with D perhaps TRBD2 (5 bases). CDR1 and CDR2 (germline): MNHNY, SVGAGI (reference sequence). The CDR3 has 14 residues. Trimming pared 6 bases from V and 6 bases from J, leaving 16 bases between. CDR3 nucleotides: TGTGCCAGCAGATTCTATAGTGAGGGCGATACGCAGTATTTT. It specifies CASRFYSEGDTQYF.

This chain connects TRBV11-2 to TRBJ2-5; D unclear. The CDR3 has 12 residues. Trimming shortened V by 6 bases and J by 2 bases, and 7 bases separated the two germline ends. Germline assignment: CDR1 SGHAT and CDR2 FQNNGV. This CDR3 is CASRQFQETQYF. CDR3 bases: TGTGCCAGCAGACAATTTCAAGAGACCCAGTACTTC.

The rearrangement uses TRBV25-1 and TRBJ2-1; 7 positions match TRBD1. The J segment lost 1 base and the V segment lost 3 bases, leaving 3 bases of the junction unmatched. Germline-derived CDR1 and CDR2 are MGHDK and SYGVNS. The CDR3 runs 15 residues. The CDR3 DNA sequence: TGTGCCAGCAGTGACGACAGGGTATCCTACAATGAGCAGTTCTTC. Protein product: CASSDDRVSYNEQFF.

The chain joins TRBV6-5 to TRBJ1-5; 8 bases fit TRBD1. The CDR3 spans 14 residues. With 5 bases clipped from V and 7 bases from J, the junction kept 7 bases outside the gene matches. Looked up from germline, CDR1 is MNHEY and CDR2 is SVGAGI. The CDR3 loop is CASSRIQGGQPQHF. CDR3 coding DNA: TGTGCCAGCAGTCGGATACAGGGGGGCCAGCCCCAGCATTTT.

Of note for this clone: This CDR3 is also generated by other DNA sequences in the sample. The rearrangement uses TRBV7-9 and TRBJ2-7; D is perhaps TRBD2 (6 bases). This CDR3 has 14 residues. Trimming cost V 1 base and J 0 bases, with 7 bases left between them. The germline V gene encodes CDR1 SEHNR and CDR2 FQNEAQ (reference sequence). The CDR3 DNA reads TGTGCCAGCAGCTTAGACGGGAGCTCCTACGAGCAGTACTTC. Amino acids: CASSLDGSSYEQYF.

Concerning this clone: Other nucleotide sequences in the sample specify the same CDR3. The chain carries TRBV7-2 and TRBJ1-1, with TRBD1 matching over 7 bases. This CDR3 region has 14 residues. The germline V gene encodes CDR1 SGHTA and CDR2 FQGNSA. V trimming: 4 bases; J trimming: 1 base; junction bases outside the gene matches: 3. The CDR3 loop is CASSSGTANTEAFF. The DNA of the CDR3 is TGTGCCAGCAGCTCTGGGACAGCGAACACTGAAGCTTTCTTT. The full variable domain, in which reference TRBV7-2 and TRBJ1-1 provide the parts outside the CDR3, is GAGVSQSPSNKVTEKGKDVELRCDPISGHTALYWYRQSLGQGLEFLIYFQGNSAPDKSGLPSDRFSAERTGGSVSTLTIQRTQQEDSAVYLCASSSGTANTEAFFGQGTRLTVV.

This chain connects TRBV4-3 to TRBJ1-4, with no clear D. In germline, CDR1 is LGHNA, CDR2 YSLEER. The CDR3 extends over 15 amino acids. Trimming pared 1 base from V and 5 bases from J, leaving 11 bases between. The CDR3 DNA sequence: TGCGCCAGCAGCCAAGGACAAATTCCGAATGAAAAACTGTTTTTT. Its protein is CASSQGQIPNEKLFF.

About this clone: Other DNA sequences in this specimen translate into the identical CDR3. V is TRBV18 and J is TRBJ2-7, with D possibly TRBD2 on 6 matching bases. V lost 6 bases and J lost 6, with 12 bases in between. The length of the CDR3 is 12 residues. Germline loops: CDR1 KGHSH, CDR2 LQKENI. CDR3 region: CASSPSGVEQYF. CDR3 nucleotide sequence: TGTGCCAGCTCGCCGTCGGGGGTCGAGCAGTACTTC.

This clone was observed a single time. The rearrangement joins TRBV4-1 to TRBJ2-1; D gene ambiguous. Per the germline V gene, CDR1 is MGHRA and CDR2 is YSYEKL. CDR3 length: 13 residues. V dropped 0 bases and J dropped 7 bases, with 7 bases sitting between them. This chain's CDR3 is CASSQDPVNEQFF. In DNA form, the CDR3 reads TGCGCCAGCAGCCAAGATCCAGTAAATGAGCAGTTCTTC.

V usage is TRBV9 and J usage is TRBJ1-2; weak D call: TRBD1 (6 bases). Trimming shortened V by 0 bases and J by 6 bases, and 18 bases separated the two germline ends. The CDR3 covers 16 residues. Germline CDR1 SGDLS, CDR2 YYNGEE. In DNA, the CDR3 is TGTGCCAGCAGCGTAGACGTCAGGGGACCGCCTGATGGCTACACCTTC. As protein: CASSVDVRGPPDGYTF. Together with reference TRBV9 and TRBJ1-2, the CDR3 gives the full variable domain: DSGVTQTPKHLITATGQRVTLRCSPRSGDLSVYWYQQSLDQGLQFLIQYYNGEERAKGNILERFSAQQFPDLHSELNLSSLELGDSALYFCASSVDVRGPPDGYTFGSGTRLTVV.

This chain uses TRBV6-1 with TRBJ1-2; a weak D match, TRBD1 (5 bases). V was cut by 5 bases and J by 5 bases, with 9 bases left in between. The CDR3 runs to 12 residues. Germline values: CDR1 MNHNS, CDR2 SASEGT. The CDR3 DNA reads TGTGCCAGCAGTCATCGACAGTATGGCTACACCTTC. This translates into CASSHRQYGYTF.

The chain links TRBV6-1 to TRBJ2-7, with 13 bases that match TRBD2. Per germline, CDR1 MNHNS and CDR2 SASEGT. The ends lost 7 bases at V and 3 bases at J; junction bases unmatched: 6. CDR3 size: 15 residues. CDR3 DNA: TGTGCCAGCACCCTCCGGACTAGCGGGAGCTACGAGCAGTACTTC. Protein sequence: CASTLRTSGSYEQYF.

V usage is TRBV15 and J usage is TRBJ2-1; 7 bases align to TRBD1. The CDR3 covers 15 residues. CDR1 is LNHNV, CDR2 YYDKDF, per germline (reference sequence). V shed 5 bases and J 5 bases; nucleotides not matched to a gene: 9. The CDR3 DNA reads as TGTGCCACCAGCCTATTAGCCCAGGGGGACAATGAGCAGTTCTTC. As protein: CATSLLAQGDNEQFF.

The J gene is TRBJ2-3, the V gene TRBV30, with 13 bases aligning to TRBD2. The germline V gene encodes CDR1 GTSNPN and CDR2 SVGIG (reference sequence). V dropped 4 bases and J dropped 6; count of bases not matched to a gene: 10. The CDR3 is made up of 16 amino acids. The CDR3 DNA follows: TGTGCCTGGACCCTAGGACTAGCGGGAGAGGCGGATACGCAGTATTTT. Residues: CAWTLGLAGEADTQYF.

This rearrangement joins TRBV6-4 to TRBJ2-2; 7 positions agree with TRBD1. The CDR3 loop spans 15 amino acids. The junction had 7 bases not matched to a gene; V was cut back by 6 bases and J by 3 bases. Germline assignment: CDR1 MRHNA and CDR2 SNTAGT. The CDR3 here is CASRGQAPDTGELFF. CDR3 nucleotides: TGTGCCAGCAGAGGACAGGCCCCGGACACCGGGGAGCTGTTTTTT.